The 21 T cell receptor beta chains listed next were all sequenced from one sample in a study of T cells in Graves' hyperthyroidism and ophthalmopathy. The investigators amplified TCR beta CDR3 regions from RNA transcripts. TCR CDR3 underwent first-round RT-PCR with the HTBI primer set. TCRdb redid the calling of the multiplex PCR reads with MiXCR, one entry per CDR3 protein. The table records about 840,000 distinct CDR3 sequences, 35% to 45% of them present only once. Sequenced input: blood. The receptors derive from a man younger than 35 with Graves' hyperthyroidism.

This clonotype was detected many times. The chain uses TRBV10-3 and TRBJ2-7, with a tentative D call TRBD1 (5 bases). Between the trimmed V and J ends, which lost 7 bases and 3 bases, there was a span of 16 bases. This CDR3 is 14 amino acids long. The germline gives CDR1 ENHRY, CDR2 SYGVKD. In nucleotides, the CDR3 is TGTGCCATCACCCCAAGGGGCGGAGACTACGAGCAGTACTTC. Its translation: CAITPRGGDYEQYF.

This clonotype was seen only a few times. The chain combines TRBV7-2 with TRBJ1-3, with TRBD1 matching over 7 bases. The CDR3 has 16 amino acids. The V gene end was trimmed by 5 bases and the J gene end by 4 bases; junction bases not matched to a gene: 11. Germline V gene lookup returns CDR1 SGHTA and CDR2 FQGNSA. The CDR3 spells CASSIQGGSMGNTIYF. CDR3 in DNA: TGTGCCAGCAGCATCCAGGGGGGGAGCATGGGAAACACCATATATTTT. The full variable domain, rest sourced from reference TRBV7-2 and TRBJ1-3, is GAGVSQSPSNKVTEKGKDVELRCDPISGHTALYWYRQSLGQGLEFLIYFQGNSAPDKSGLPSDRFSAERTGGSVSTLTIQRTQQEDSAVYLCASSIQGGSMGNTIYFGEGSWLTVV.

The genes are TRBV29-1 and TRBJ1-5; 9 bases match TRBD1. Germline trimming cut 7 bases from V and 5 bases from J; bases unmatched to any gene: 6. The CDR3 sequence is 13 residues long. Per the germline V gene, CDR1 is SQVTM and CDR2 is ANQGSEA. CDR3 nucleotide sequence: TGCAGCGGCTACGGGACAGGGTATCAGCCCCAGCATTTT. Encoded protein: CSGYGTGYQPQHF.

The chain combines TRBV10-3 with TRBJ2-2; 8 bases match TRBD1. Trimming removed 6 bases from V and 7 bases from J; junction bases left unmatched: 7. The CDR3 is 14 residues long. Germline lookup yields CDR1 ENHRY and CDR2 SYGVKD. The CDR3 spells CAIRTGVVGGELFF. In nucleotides, the CDR3 is TGTGCCATCAGGACAGGGGTCGTCGGCGGGGAGCTGTTTTTT.

There are many counts of this clonotype. V gene TRBV7-9 combines with J gene TRBJ1-1; no clear D. Germline V gene data show CDR1 as SEHNR and CDR2 as FQNEAQ (reference sequence). The CDR3 covers 14 residues. V lost 3 bases, J lost 1 base, and 9 bases lay in between. CDR3 residues: CASSLGSANTEAFF. The CDR3 coding sequence is TGTGCCAGCAGCTTGGGGTCTGCGAACACTGAAGCTTTCTTT.

The rearrangement joins TRBV9 to TRBJ1-2, with D possibly TRBD1 on 6 matching bases. From germline, CDR1 is SGDLS and CDR2 YYNGEE. V lost 0 bases, J lost 7 bases, and 13 bases lay in between. The length of the CDR3 is 14 residues. Written as DNA, the CDR3 is TGTGCCAGCAGCGTAGAGGGGGAGGGAGGTGGCTACACCTTC. Translating gives CASSVEGEGGGYTF.

This clonotype was detected ten times or more. The chain carries TRBV10-3 and TRBJ1-1; D remains ambiguous. The CDR3 length is 15 residues. The V end lost 2 bases, the J end lost 1 base, and 11 bases lay between the germline ends. Per germline, CDR1 ENHRY and CDR2 SYGVKD. CDR3 DNA sequence: TGTGCCATCAGTGAGGACGGGTCCTGGAACACTGAAGCTTTCTTT. As protein: CAISEDGSWNTEAFF.

Comments on this clonotype: A much bigger clone sits one base away, suggesting this may be a read error. The chain's CDR3 is CASRRGDRNSPLHF. The DNA for the CDR3 is TGTGCCAGCAGGCGGGGGGACAGGAATTCACCCCTCCACTTT. This chain joins TRBV6-5 and TRBJ1-6; 8 nucleotides align to TRBD1. Germline assignment: CDR1 MNHEY and CDR2 SVGAGI. This CDR3 is 14 amino acids long. The V segment lost 6 bases and the J segment 7 bases; nucleotides outside the gene matches: 5.

The genes are TRBV5-6 and TRBJ1-5; possibly TRBD1 for D (5 bases). This CDR3 is 14 amino acids long. With 3 bases removed from V and 3 bases from J, the gap between germline ends came to 10 bases. Germline V gene sequence: CDR1 SGHDT, CDR2 YYEEEE. The CDR3 coding sequence is TGTGCCAGCAGCTCCGGACACCTCAATCAGCCCCAGCATTTT. This translates into CASSSGHLNQPQHF.

The sample holds many counts of this clonotype. The chain carries TRBV20-1 and TRBJ2-7; weak D call: TRBD1 (5 bases). Germline assignment: CDR1 DFQATT and CDR2 SNEGSKA (reference sequence). V dropped 3 bases and J dropped 4 bases, with 7 bases sitting between them. The CDR3 has 11 residues. CDR3 protein: CSASQGYEQYF. CDR3 bases: TGCAGTGCTAGTCAGGGATACGAGCAGTACTTC.

This clonotype was picked up many times. This chain connects TRBV29-1 to TRBJ1-1; D is uncertain. This CDR3 is 13 amino acids long. Between the trimmed V and J ends, which lost 6 bases and 7 bases, there was a span of 18 bases. The germline V gene has CDR1 SQVTM and CDR2 ANQGSEA. CDR3 nucleotides: TGCAGCGTGAAGGGCCTACGGAACGGTGAAGCTTTCTTT. As protein: CSVKGLRNGEAFF.

In its sample, this clonotype was seen many times. V usage is TRBV15 and J usage is TRBJ2-7; 12 bases agree with TRBD1. The J segment lost 7 bases and the V segment lost 5 bases, leaving 9 bases of the junction unmatched. CDR1 and CDR2 from the germline V gene are LNHNV and YYDKDF (reference sequence). The CDR3 extends over 15 amino acids. The CDR3 DNA follows: TGTGCCACCAGCTTGGGACAGGGGGCACTTGGAGAGCAGTACTTC. Its translation is CATSLGQGALGEQYF. Variable domain in full (rest from reference TRBV15 and TRBJ2-7): DAMVIQNPRYQVTQFGKPVTLSCSQTLNHNVMYWYQQKSSQAPKLLFHYYDKDFNNEADTPDNFQSRRPNTSFCFLDIRSPGLGDTAMYLCATSLGQGALGEQYFGPGTRLTVT.

The gene calls are TRBV20-1 and TRBJ2-5; 9 bases agree with TRBD1. The V and J ends lost 7 bases and 2 bases, in that order; junction bases with no gene match: 8. The CDR3 is 14 amino acids. In germline, CDR1 is DFQATT, CDR2 SNEGSKA (reference sequence). Here the CDR3 DNA reads TGCAGTGTTCGCCCCGGACAGGGGCAAGAGACCCAGTACTTC. It yields the protein CSVRPGQGQETQYF.

This sequence joins TRBV7-9 and TRBJ2-7; D is unclear. This CDR3 contains 12 residues. Deletions cut 6 bases from V and 6 bases from J, with 12 bases between. From germline, CDR1 is SEHNR and CDR2 FQNEAQ (reference sequence). The CDR3 loop is CASSELGSEQYF. The DNA of the CDR3 is TGTGCCAGCAGTGAACTGGGTTCCGAGCAGTACTTC. The full variable domain, in which reference TRBV7-9 and TRBJ2-7 provide the parts outside the CDR3, is DTGVSQNPRHKITKRGQNVTFRCDPISEHNRLYWYRQTLGQGPEFLTYFQNEAQLEKSRLLSDRFSAERPKGSFSTLEIQRTEQGDSAMYLCASSELGSEQYFGPGTRLTVT.

This clonotype was observed a few times. The chain has TRBV7-2 and TRBJ1-1, with 7 bases matching TRBD1. This CDR3 has 16 amino acids. The V gene's germline CDR1 is SGHTA and CDR2 FQGNSA. V lost 1 base to trimming and J lost 11 bases; unmatched junction nucleotides: 16. The CDR3, as DNA: TGTGCCAGCAGCTTAGGAGGGGACAGTACCCAAGGTTCGGCTTTCTTT. It is translated as CASSLGGDSTQGSAFF.

This clonotype was recorded at least ten times. The chain joins TRBV2 to TRBJ2-2; TRBD1 matches at 8 bases. Germline V gene lookup returns CDR1 SNHLY and CDR2 FYNNEI. Losses at the gene ends were 4 bases for V and 5 bases for J; bases not matched to a gene: 6. This CDR3 is built from 15 residues. The CDR3 region has the DNA TGTGCCAGCAGTGCAGGGGGCGGTGTAACCGGGGAGCTGTTTTTT. This gives the protein CASSAGGGVTGELFF.

The rearrangement joins TRBV6-5 to TRBJ2-5; perhaps TRBD2 as D (7 bases). Between the trimmed V and J ends, which lost 7 bases and 5 bases, there was a span of 17 bases. The CDR3 contains 14 residues. Germline CDR1 reads MNHEY; CDR2 reads SVGAGI. The chain's CDR3 is CASTIGGGTETQYF. In DNA, the CDR3 is TGTGCCAGCACCATAGGGGGGGGCACGGAGACCCAGTACTTC.

This clonotype was found many times. The chain links TRBV6-6 to TRBJ1-6; 10 nucleotides line up with TRBD1. Germline loops: CDR1 MNHNY, CDR2 SVGAGI (reference sequence). Trimming removed 6 bases from V and 11 bases from J; junction bases left unmatched: 4. The CDR3 runs 13 residues. The CDR3 reads CASRSGQGTPLHF. The CDR3 region has the DNA TGTGCCAGCAGATCGGGACAGGGGACACCCCTCCACTTT.

J is TRBJ1-1 and V is TRBV12-3 or TRBV12-4; the match to TRBD1 covers 8 bases. After removal of 0 bases from V and 4 bases from J, the junction contained 4 bases not matched to a gene. This CDR3 is 15 amino acids long. The CDR3 DNA reads TGTGCCAGCAGTTTAGCAACGACAGGGGCCACTGAAGCTTTCTTT. Amino acid sequence: CASSLATTGATEAFF.

This clonotype showed up many times. The chain carries TRBV6-1 and TRBJ1-1; TRBD1 aligns across 7 bases. V lost 11 bases, J lost 3 bases, and 9 bases stayed unmatched. Germline assignment: CDR1 MNHNS and CDR2 SASEGT. This CDR3 comprises 13 residues. The CDR3 spells CAASTGRYTEAFF. CDR3 in DNA: TGTGCCGCGTCGACAGGGCGGTACACTGAAGCTTTCTTT.

J is TRBJ1-1 and V is TRBV7-9; D is unclear. Germline V CDR1 and CDR2: SEHNR, FQNEAQ (reference sequence). CDR3 length: 17 amino acids. V was cut by 0 bases and J by 4 bases, with 18 bases left in between. The CDR3 DNA reads as TGTGCCAGCAGCTTAGCGGAGCAGGACGTCATGGGCACTGAAGCTTTCTTT. It is translated as CASSLAEQDVMGTEAFF.